One TCR beta chain is described in this entry. TCRdb's table, derived via immunoSEQ multiplex PCR, lists solely in-frame clones and lacks some. The sample lists fewer than 300,000 clones; roughly nine tenths were seen once. The CDR3 sequence is 16 residues long. The data were taken from a study of blood T cell repertoires in COVID-19. The source of this sequence is a woman in her thirties with COVID-19, enrolled during active disease. This chain joins TRBV21-1 and TRBJ2-7; the listed D gene, TRBD1, was not tested against the DNA. TRBV21-1 counts as a pseudogene. Sequences were obtained from peripheral blood. The CDR3 sequence is CASSSLTGEYSYEQYF. CDR3 bases: TGTGCCAGCAGCAGTCTGACAGGGGAATACTCCTACGAGCAGTACTTC.